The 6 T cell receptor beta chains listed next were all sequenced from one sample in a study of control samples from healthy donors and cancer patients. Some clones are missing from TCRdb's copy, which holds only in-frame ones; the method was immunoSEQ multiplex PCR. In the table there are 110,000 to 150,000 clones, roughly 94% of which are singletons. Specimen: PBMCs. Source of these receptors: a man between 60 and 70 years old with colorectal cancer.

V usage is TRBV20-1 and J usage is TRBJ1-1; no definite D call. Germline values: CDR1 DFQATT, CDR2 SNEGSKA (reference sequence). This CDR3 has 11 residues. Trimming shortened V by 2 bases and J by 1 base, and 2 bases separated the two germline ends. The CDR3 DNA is TGCAGTGCTAGACGGAACACTGAAGCTTTCTTT. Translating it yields CSARRNTEAFF.

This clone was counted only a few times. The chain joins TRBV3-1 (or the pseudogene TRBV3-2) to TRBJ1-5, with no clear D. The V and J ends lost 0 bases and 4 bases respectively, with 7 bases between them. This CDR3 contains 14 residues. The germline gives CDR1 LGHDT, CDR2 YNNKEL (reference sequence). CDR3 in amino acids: CASSQDGENQPQHF. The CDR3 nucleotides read TGTGCCAGCAGCCAAGACGGGGAGAATCAGCCCCAGCATTTT.

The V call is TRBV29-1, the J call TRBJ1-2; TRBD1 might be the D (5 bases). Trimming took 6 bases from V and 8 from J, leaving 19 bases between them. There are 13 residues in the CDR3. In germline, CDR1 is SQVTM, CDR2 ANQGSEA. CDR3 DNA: TGCAGCGTCGCACTCGGCGGGGGGGAGGGCTACACCTTC. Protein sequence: CSVALGGGEGYTF.

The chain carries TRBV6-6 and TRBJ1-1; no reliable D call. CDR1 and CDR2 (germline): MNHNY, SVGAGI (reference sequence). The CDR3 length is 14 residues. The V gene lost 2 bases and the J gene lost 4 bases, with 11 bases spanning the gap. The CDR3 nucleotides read TGTGCCAGCAGTTACGGGCCGCAGGTCACTGAAGCTTTCTTT. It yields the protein CASSYGPQVTEAFF.

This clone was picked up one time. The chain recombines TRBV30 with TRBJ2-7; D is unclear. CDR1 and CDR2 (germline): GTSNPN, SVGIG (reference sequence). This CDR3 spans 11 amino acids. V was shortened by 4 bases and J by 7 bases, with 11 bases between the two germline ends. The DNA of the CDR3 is TGTGCCTGGAAAAGATTGGGGGAGCAGTACTTC. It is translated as CAWKRLGEQYF.

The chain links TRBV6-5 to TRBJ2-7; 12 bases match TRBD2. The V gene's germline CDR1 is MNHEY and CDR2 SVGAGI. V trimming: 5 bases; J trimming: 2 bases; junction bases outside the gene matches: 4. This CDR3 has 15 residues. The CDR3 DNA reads TGTGCCAGCAGTCCTAGCGGGGGGGTAACCTACGAGCAGTACTTC. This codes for CASSPSGGVTYEQYF.